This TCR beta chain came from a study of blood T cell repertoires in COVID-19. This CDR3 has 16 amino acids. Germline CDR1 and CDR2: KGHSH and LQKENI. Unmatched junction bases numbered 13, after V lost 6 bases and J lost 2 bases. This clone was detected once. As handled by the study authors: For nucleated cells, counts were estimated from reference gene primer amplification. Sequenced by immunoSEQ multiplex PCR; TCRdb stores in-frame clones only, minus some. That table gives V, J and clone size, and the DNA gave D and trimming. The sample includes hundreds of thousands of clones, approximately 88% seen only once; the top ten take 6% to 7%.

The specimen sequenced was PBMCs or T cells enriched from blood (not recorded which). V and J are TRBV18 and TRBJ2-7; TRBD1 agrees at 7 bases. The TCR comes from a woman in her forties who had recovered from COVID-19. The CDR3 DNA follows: TGTGCCAGCTCCGTTAACAGGGGAGCCCTCACCTACGAGCAGTACTTC. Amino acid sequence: CASSVNRGALTYEQYF. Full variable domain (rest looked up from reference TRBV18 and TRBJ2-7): NAGVMQNPRHLVRRRGQEARLRCSPMKGHSHVYWYRQLPEEGLKFMVYLQKENIIDESGMPKERFSAEFPKEGPSILRIQQVVRGDSAAYFCASSVNRGALTYEQYFGPGTRLTVT.